This TCR beta chain is drawn from a study of cytomegalovirus exposure and HLA in healthy donors. Whole-study results and caveats: Most TCR beta V segments were productive about 87% or about 30% of the time in an earlier analysis.

Concerning this clone itself: Its antigen is undetermined.

Healthy bone marrow donors supplied every sample. The PCR had 60 Vbeta and 13 Jbeta primers. Clones were sequenced by immunoSEQ multiplex PCR, and TCRdb holds only the in-frame ones, with some missing. The sample includes approximately 190,000 clones. This CDR3 has 13 residues. The germline V and J ends were trimmed by 4 bases and 8 bases, with 14 bases remaining between them. The germline CDR1 and CDR2 sequences are MNHEY and SVGAGI. Sequencing used PBMCs. The sequence was obtained from a boy younger than 18 in good health and CMV-seronegative. The J gene is TRBJ1-2, the V gene TRBV6-5; D not certain. CDR3: CASSFDGEGGYTF. CDR3 in DNA: TGTGCCAGCAGTTTCGACGGGGAGGGCGGCTACACCTTC.